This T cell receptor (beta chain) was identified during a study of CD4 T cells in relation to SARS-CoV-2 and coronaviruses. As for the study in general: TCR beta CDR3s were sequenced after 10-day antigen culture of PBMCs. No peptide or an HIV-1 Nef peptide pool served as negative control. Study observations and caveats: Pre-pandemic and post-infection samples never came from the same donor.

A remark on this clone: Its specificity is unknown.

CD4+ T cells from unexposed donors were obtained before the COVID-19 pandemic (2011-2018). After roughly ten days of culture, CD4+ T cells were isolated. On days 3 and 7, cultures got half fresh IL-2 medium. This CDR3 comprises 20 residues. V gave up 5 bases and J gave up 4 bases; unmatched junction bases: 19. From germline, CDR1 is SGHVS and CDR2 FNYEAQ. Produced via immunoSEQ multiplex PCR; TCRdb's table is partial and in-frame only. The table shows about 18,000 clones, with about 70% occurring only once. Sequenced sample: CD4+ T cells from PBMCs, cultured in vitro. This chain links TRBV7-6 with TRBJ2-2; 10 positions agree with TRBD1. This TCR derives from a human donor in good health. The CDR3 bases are TGTGCCAGCAGCATCAGCCGGGACAGGGGTCAGGTAGAGAGCACCGGGGAGCTGTTTTTT. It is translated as CASSISRDRGQVESTGELFF. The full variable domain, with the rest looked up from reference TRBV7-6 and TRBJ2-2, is GAGVSQSPRYKVTKRGQDVALRCDPISGHVSLYWYRQALGQGPEFLTYFNYEAQQDKSGLPNDRFSAERPEGSISTLTIQRTEQRDSAMYRCASSISRDRGQVESTGELFFGEGSRLTVL.